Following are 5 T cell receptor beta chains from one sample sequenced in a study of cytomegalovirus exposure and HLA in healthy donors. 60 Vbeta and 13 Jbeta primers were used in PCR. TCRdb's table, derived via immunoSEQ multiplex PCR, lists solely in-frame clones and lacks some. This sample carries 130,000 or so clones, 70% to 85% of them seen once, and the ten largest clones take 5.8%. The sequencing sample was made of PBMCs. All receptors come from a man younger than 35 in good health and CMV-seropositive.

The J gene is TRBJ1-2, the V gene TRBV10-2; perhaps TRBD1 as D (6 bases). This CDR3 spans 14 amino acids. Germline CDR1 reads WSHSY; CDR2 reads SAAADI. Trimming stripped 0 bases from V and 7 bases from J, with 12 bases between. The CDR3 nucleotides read TGCGCCAGCAGTGAGTCCGGACTAGGGGGTGGCTACACCTTC. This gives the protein CASSESGLGGGYTF.

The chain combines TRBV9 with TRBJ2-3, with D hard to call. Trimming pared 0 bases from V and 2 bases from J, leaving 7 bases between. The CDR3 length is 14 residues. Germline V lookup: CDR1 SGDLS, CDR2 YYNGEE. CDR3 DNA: TGTGCCAGCAGCGTAGAACTTAACACAGATACGCAGTATTTT. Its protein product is CASSVELNTDTQYF.

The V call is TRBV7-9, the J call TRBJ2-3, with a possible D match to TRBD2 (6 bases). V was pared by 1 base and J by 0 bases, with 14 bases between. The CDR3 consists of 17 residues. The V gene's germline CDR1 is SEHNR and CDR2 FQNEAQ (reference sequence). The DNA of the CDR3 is TGTGCCAGCAGCTTAGGGGAGGCTATCACTAGCACAGATACGCAGTATTTT. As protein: CASSLGEAITSTDTQYF. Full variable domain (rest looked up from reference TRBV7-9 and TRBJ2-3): DTGVSQNPRHKITKRGQNVTFRCDPISEHNRLYWYRQTLGQGPEFLTYFQNEAQLEKSRLLSDRFSAERPKGSFSTLEIQRTEQGDSAMYLCASSLGEAITSTDTQYFGPGTRLTVL.

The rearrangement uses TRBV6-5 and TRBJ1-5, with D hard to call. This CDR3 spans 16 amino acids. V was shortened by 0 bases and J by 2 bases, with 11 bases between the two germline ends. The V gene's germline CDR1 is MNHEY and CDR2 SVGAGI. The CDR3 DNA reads TGTGCCAGCAGTTACTCGACCGGGAGCGGCAATCAGCCCCAGCATTTT. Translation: CASSYSTGSGNQPQHF.

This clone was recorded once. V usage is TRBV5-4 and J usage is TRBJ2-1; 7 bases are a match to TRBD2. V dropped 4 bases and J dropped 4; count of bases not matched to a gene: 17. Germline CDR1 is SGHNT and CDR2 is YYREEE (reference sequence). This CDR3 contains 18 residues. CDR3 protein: CASSPGGVSGRKYNEQFF. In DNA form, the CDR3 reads TGTGCCAGCAGCCCCGGGGGTGTTTCCGGGAGGAAGTACAATGAGCAGTTCTTC. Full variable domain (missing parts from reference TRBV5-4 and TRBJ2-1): ETGVTQSPTHLIKTRGQQVTLRCSSQSGHNTVSWYQQALGQGPQFIFQYYREEENGRGNFPPRFSGLQFPNYSSELNVNALELDDSALYLCASSPGGVSGRKYNEQFFGPGTRLTVL.